This T cell receptor beta chain was profiled in a study of regulatory T cells in long-lasting Graves disease (dated by TCRdb to about 2021). For context, the study as a whole: In the newly diagnosed Graves' disease group, patients had been taking antithyroid drugs for less than 3 months. Patients with persistent Graves' disease were compared with patients with newly diagnosed Graves' disease using TCR sequencing and RNA sequencing of peripheral blood. The study was conducted in China and was registered as a clinical trial. A total of 33 samples were covered by TCR sequencing, comprising approximately 13 persistent and approximately 20 newly diagnosed Graves' disease patients. General study outcomes and caveats: Patients with persistent disease shared more public clonotypes (under 3,000) than newly diagnosed patients did (about 970). The authors noted that the small sample size was a limitation that may lower accuracy. Preferential use of TRBV28, TRBJ1-2 and TRBJ2-5 was observed in persistent disease, whereas TRBV20-1 and TRBJ2-1 were favored in newly diagnosed disease. Sequencing and analysis were restricted to the TCR beta chain. Peripheral blood alone was examined, since thyroid tissue, which constituted the primary lesion, could not be accessed. Persistent Graves' disease patients showed lower TCR Shannon entropy and fewer highly expanded clones than newly diagnosed patients, suggesting clonal expansion.

Libraries came from multiplex PCR. The sequencer listed for this sample is Illumina HiSeq 4000. TCR beta libraries were built with iRepertoire HTBI primers and Arm-PCR amplification of CDR3 regions. PCR products were gel purified before sequencing. In the source study's methods: Across samples, about 64 TRBV and roughly 13 TRBJ segments were identified and used for gene usage analysis of CDR3 amino acid clonotypes. COPE and FqMerger were used to merge filtered high-quality paired reads into contigs. BLAST was used to align contigs to the IMGT TRBV, TRBD and TRBJ reference genes, and CDR3 was defined following IMGT. Any clonotype with a frequency above 0.1% was counted as a highly expanded clone. Shannon entropy was used to measure repertoire diversity, and the Gini coefficient was used to measure V-J evenness. Clonotypes shared by more than one individual were considered public. Using fastp at Q25 and MiXCR, TCRdb reprocessed the public reads and kept productive beta chains. When rows share a CDR3 protein, they turn into one entry using the most common DNA and genes. TCRdb's processing, not the authors', yielded these V and J calls. Counted in this sample were a few hundred thousand distinct CDR3 sequences; approximately 20% of them appeared once. 22% of the sample is taken by the ten largest.

What this sample's time point label stands for: newly diagnosed GD, antithyroid drugs for less than 3 months. For both TCR sequencing and RNA sequencing, RNA was extracted from PBMCs using TRIzol. Graves' disease was diagnosed according to American Thyroid Association guidelines. Recruitment of patients was carried out at an endocrinology department in Xi'an, China. Each patient gave roughly 8.4 milliliters of peripheral blood, collected in an EDTA anticoagulant tube. PBMCs were isolated by Ficoll Paque Plus density gradient separation without further T cell sorting. An Agilent 2100 Bioanalyzer and agarose gel were used to check RNA quality, and a NanoDrop 2000 was used to measure RNA concentration. This clonotype was recorded many times. Its antigen is currently not known. No qualities accompany the bases; no much larger clone lies one base away. As encoded in the germline V gene, CDR1 is KGHSH while CDR2 is LQKENI. Taken from cysteine to phenylalanine, the CDR3 has 14 residues. Only the CDR3 DNA stays, 42 bases, in frame from base 1. Trimming accounts for 3 bases at V and 6 bases at J, while the number of junction bases matched to no gene is 7.

This specimen consisted of peripheral blood mononuclear cells (PBMCs), obtained at new diagnosis, from a patient treated with antithyroid drugs. The V gene is TRBV18 and the J gene is TRBJ1-1, and TRBD1 matches 7 of the central bases. The clonotype comes from a female donor with Graves disease. The CDR3 has the sequence CASSPYDRAAEAFF. The DNA reads TGTGCCAGCTCACCGTATGACAGGGCAGCTGAAGCTTTCTTT. The entire variable domain, with the stretches around the CDR3 drawn from the reference TRBV18 and TRBJ1-1 proteins, is NAGVMQNPRHLVRRRGQEARLRCSPMKGHSHVYWYRQLPEEGLKFMVYLQKENIIDESGMPKERFSAEFPKEGPSILRIQQVVRGDSAAYFCASSPYDRAAEAFFGQGTRLTVV.